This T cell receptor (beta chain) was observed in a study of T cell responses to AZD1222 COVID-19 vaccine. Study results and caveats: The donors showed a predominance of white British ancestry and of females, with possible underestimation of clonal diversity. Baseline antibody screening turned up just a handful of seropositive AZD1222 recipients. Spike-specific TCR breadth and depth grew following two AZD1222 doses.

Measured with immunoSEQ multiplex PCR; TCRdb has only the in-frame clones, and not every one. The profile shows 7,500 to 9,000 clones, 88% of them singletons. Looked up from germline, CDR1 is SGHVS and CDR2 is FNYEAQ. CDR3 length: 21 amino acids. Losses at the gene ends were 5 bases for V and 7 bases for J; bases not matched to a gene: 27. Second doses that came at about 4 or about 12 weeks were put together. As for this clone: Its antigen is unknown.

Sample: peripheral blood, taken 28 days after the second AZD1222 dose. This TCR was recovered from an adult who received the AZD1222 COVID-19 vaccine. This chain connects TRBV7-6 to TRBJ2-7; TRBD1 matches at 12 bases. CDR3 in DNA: TGTGCCAGCAGCCCCACCCCGAGGGAGCAGTTAACGGGACAGGGGGCTGGGGAGCAGTACTTC. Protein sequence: CASSPTPREQLTGQGAGEQYF.